These 6 T cell receptor beta chains came from one sample sequenced in a study of T cell responses to AZD1222 COVID-19 vaccine. TCRdb's copy holds only in-frame clones and misses some; the assay was immunoSEQ multiplex PCR. The repertoire includes roughly 120,000 clones, 88% of them detected once, and 3.5% to 4.5% sits in the top ten. Material: peripheral blood, obtained on day 0 of AZD1222 vaccination. These receptor sequences come from an adult in good health.

J is TRBJ2-5 and V is TRBV11-2; TRBD2 matches at 8 bases. This CDR3 comprises 15 residues. Germline V gene data show CDR1 as SGHAT and CDR2 as FQNNGV. Losses at the gene ends were 0 bases for V and 5 bases for J; bases not matched to a gene: 5. The DNA for the CDR3 is TGTGCCAGCAGCTTAGAGCGGGGGGCGCGGGAGACCCAGTACTTC. Its protein is CASSLERGARETQYF.

This clone was detected once. The J gene is TRBJ1-1, the V gene TRBV7-9; D gene unclear. CDR1 SEHNR and CDR2 FQNEAQ come from the germline V gene (reference sequence). There are 13 residues in the CDR3. V was clipped by 1 base and J by 4 bases, with 7 bases between them. The CDR3 spells CASSLGISTEAFF. CDR3 in DNA: TGTGCCAGCAGCTTAGGCATATCCACTGAAGCTTTCTTT.

The chain has TRBV5-1 and TRBJ2-7; the match to TRBD2 covers 8 bases. CDR3 length: 20 amino acids. The trim removed 4 bases at V and 3 bases at J, leaving 24 bases unmatched. Germline values: CDR1 SGHRS, CDR2 YFSETQ. CDR3: CASSAPRSPTGGETDYEQYF. The CDR3 coding sequence is TGCGCCAGCAGCGCCCCCCGGAGTCCGACCGGGGGGGAGACCGACTACGAGCAGTACTTC.

The chain uses TRBV9 and TRBJ1-2, with D unclear. Deletions cut 3 bases from V and 4 bases from J, with 16 bases between. The CDR3 spans 15 residues. Per the germline V gene, CDR1 is SGDLS and CDR2 is YYNGEE. This chain's CDR3 is CASSGSGPFTYGYTF. The CDR3 nucleotides read TGTGCCAGCAGCGGCTCCGGTCCCTTCACCTATGGCTACACCTTC.

The genes are TRBV29-1 and TRBJ1-1; D possibly corresponds to TRBD1 (5 bases). The CDR3 covers 16 residues. Trimming removed 1 base from V and 5 bases from J, with 20 bases in between. Germline loops: CDR1 SQVTM, CDR2 ANQGSEA. The CDR3 spells CSVEGVWGGRRTEAFF. CDR3 nucleotides: TGCAGCGTTGAAGGGGTCTGGGGGGGAAGACGAACTGAAGCTTTCTTT.

This clone was seen a single time. The chain employs TRBV20-1 and TRBJ2-1, with TRBD2 as a possible D gene (6 bases). This CDR3 comprises 15 residues. The germline gives CDR1 DFQATT, CDR2 SNEGSKA (reference sequence). The ends were cut back, 3 bases at V and 6 bases at J, with 18 bases in the middle. CDR3 region: CSASLGGAGGNEQFF. For the CDR3, the DNA is TGCAGTGCTAGTCTCGGGGGTGCGGGCGGCAATGAGCAGTTCTTC.